This T cell receptor beta chain was found in a study of T cells in Graves' hyperthyroidism and ophthalmopathy. The CDR3 sequence is 15 residues long. Unmatched junction bases numbered 3, after V lost 0 bases and J lost 9 bases. Germline assignment: CDR1 SGHDN and CDR2 FVKESK. Study observations and caveats: Model output signaled ophthalmopathy a median approximately six months ahead of onset. By a 13 V-J model, ophthalmopathy was set apart from stable hyperthyroidism.

Amplification of TCR beta CDR3 regions used RNA as the template. First-round RT-PCR of the TCR CDR3 relied on the HTBI primer set. TCRdb re-called the multiplex PCR reads with MiXCR, one entry per CDR3 protein. The sample carries under 550,000 distinct CDR3 sequences, just under 20% recorded once. This clonotype was recorded a few times. Antigen unknown. The sample taken for sequencing was blood. The TCR sequence derives from a man aged 35 to 55 with Graves' ophthalmopathy. V and J are TRBV14 and TRBJ1-6; TRBD1 matches 9 bases. The CDR3 here is CASSQDGTGPSPLHF. CDR3 nucleotide sequence: TGTGCCAGCAGCCAAGATGGGACAGGGCCTTCACCCCTCCACTTT.